This is a list of T cell receptor beta chains from one sample in a study of Ad26.COV2.S vaccination and SARS-CoV-2 variants. Data came from immunoSEQ multiplex PCR; TCRdb stores just in-frame clones and leaves some out. The table lists about 98,000 clones, around 80% of them singletons, with around 15% in the top ten. The sample consisted of peripheral blood, taken after recovery from COVID-19. The receptors shown here come from a human donor who had recovered from COVID-19. Both conserved end residues are part of each CDR3. Each record gives: J gene, V gene, clone size, D gene, CDR3 DNA, CDR3 protein. A D gene is named only where the DNA matches it firmly. Only part of the rows carry a size: once, few, many, or a class if the clone is expanded.

>TRBJ1-1|TRBV11-2|-|-
TGTGCCAGCAGCTTATTGGTAGGGGGTAACACTGAAGCTTTCTTT
CASSLLVGGNTEAFF
>TRBJ1-1|TRBV4-3|few|-
TGCGCCAGCAGCCAAGAAGGTACAGTACGGGGCACTGAAGCTTTCTTT
CASSQEGTVRGTEAFF
>TRBJ2-7|TRBV27|-|-
TGTGCCAGCAGTCTATCCGGGACACCGGTGGGATCCTACGAGCAGTACTTC
CASSLSGTPVGSYEQYF
>TRBJ2-5|TRBV28|-|-
TGTGCCACTGGCCGGGACATCGGGACCCAGTACTTC
CATGRDIGTQYF
>TRBJ2-3|TRBV7-9|-|TRBD2
TGTGCCAGCAGCTTAGCCGATAGCGGGGTACCAGATACGCAGTATTTT
CASSLADSGVPDTQYF
>TRBJ1-1|TRBV19|-|TRBD1
TGTGCCAGTACCATGACCCGGACAGGAGAACACACTGAAGCTTTCTTT
CASTMTRTGEHTEAFF
>TRBJ2-6|TRBV11-2|many|-
TGTGCCAGCAGCTTGTTAGGGACTGGGGCCAACGTCCTGACTTTC
CASSLLGTGANVLTF
>TRBJ1-2|TRBV28|-|-
TGTGCCAGCAGTCGACAAGACTATGGCTACACCTTC
CASSRQDYGYTF
>TRBJ1-2|TRBV5-6|-|TRBD1
TGTGCCAGCACTTCCAGGGGGCTCGGAGGCTACACCTTC
CASTSRGLGGYTF
>TRBJ1-2|TRBV5-4|-|-
TGTGCCAGCAGCTCACCCGACTTTAGGGGCAATGGCTACACCTTC
CASSSPDFRGNGYTF
>TRBJ2-1|TRBV18|-|TRBD2
TGTGCCAGCTCACCACGACTAGCGGGGGATCACAATGAGCAGTTCTTC
CASSPRLAGDHNEQFF
>TRBJ1-1|TRBV30|few|-
TGTGCCTGGAGTTCAGCTCGTCACGTAGAAGCTTTCTTT
CAWSSARHVEAFF
>TRBJ2-1|TRBV2|few|-
TGTGCCAGCAATTTGGTCCTAAACAATGAGCAGTTCTTC
CASNLVLNNEQFF
>TRBJ2-4|TRBV29-1|-|TRBD2
TGCAGCGTTATACTGGGACTAAACAATCCAAAAAACATTCAGTACTTC
CSVILGLNNPKNIQYF
>TRBJ1-6|TRBV7-2|-|-
TGTGCCAGCAGCTTAGTAGGTCGTAACCTCCACTTT
CASSLVGRNLHF
>TRBJ2-7|TRBV4-2|many|TRBD2
TGTGCCAGCAGCCAAGATCGGGGTAGCGGGGTAGTCTCTTACGAGCAGTACTTC
CASSQDRGSGVVSYEQYF
>TRBJ2-3|TRBV7-9|-|-
TGTGCCAGCAGCTCTGATATGGGTGGTAGCACAGATACGCAGTATTTT
CASSSDMGGSTDTQYF
>TRBJ1-1|TRBV5-5|-|-
TGTGCCAGCAGTGGTCGTCCCCGGACAACCGAAGCTTTCTTT
CASSGRPRTTEAFF
>TRBJ2-2|TRBV5-4|-|TRBD1
TGTGCCAGCAGCTGGGACAGGGGGCGCGTCGGGGAGCTGTTTTTT
CASSWDRGRVGELFF
>TRBJ1-3|TRBV3-1/TRBV3-2|-|-
TGTGCCAGCAGCCAAGATGGAGGCAGGGCCGGGGGAAACACCATATATTTT
CASSQDGGRAGGNTIYF
>TRBJ2-7|TRBV11-2|-|TRBD1
TGTGCCAGCAGCCTCGGGACAGGGGGTCGGGAGCAGTACTTC
CASSLGTGGREQYF
>TRBJ2-1|TRBV15|-|TRBD1
TGTGCCACCACCAGGGACAGGGGCCCCTACAATGAGCAGTTCTTC
CATTRDRGPYNEQFF
>TRBJ1-2|TRBV30|-|TRBD1
TGTGCCTCGACAGGGGATAGCTATGGCTACACCTTC
CASTGDSYGYTF
>TRBJ2-1|TRBV2|-|TRBD2
TGTGCCAGCAGTGTCCAGCGGGGGGGCTTTGAGCAGTTCTTC
CASSVQRGGFEQFF
>TRBJ1-6|TRBV6-5|-|-
TGTGCCAGCAGCCGAAGCACCTATAATTCACCCCTCCACTTT
CASSRSTYNSPLHF
>TRBJ1-2|TRBV2|-|-
TGTGCCAGCCGACTGAGGGGCCCTTCGGGCTACACCTTC
CASRLRGPSGYTF
>TRBJ1-5|TRBV6-6|-|-
TGTGCCAGCAGTCCAACAGGGCTTAGCAATCAGCCCCAGCATTTT
CASSPTGLSNQPQHF
>TRBJ1-2|TRBV28|-|-
TGTGCCAGCAGCTTACCGAGTAACTATGGCTACACCTTC
CASSLPSNYGYTF
>TRBJ1-1|TRBV20-1|few|-
TGCAGTGCTAAGGGGCACGCTTTCTTT
CSAKGHAFF
>TRBJ1-2|TRBV30|-|-
TGTGCCTGGAGGGAATTATCCCATTATGGCTACACCTTC
CAWRELSHYGYTF
>TRBJ2-5|TRBV2|-|-
TGTGCCAGCAGACTACAGGGGACTTCCGAGACCCAGTACTTC
CASRLQGTSETQYF
>TRBJ1-6|TRBV11-2|-|-
TGTGCCAGCAGCCAGGACGGCTATAATTCACCCCTCCACTTT
CASSQDGYNSPLHF
>TRBJ2-7|TRBV23-1|-|-
TGCGCCAGCAGTCAAACAGGACAAACCTACGAGCAGTACTTC
CASSQTGQTYEQYF
>TRBJ1-2|TRBV4-2|once|TRBD1
TGTGCCAGCAGCCACGGACAGGGGAGAGGCTACACCTTC
CASSHGQGRGYTF
>TRBJ1-5|TRBV28|few|-
TGTGCCAGCAGTCTGGACGTACGGGGCAATCAGCCCCAGCATTTT
CASSLDVRGNQPQHF
>TRBJ1-4|TRBV28|-|-
TGTGCCAGCACCGAGTCCGCAACTAATGAAAAACTGTTTTTT
CASTESATNEKLFF
>TRBJ1-6|TRBV19|-|-
TGTGCCAGTAGCATTACAGGGAAGAATTCACCCCTCCACTTT
CASSITGKNSPLHF
>TRBJ2-5|TRBV11-3|-|-
TGTGCCAGCAGCTCCCTAGGAGAGACCCAGTACTTC
CASSSLGETQYF
>TRBJ2-1|TRBV6-4|-|-
TGTGCCAGCAGCAAACGACCCCGTTTCGACAATATCCTGGGGGATGAGCAGTTCTTC
CASSKRPRFDNILGDEQFF
>TRBJ1-4|TRBV6-5|few|-
TGTGCCAACCGCTACTCCCAAAATGAAAAACTGTTTTTT
CANRYSQNEKLFF
>TRBJ2-1|TRBV5-1|-|-
TGCGCCAGCAGCTTAGGGACAACCCGTCACAATGAGCAGTTCTTC
CASSLGTTRHNEQFF
>TRBJ2-5|TRBV18|few|TRBD1
TGTGCCAGCTCTCGGGACAGCCAAGAGACCCAGTACTTC
CASSRDSQETQYF
>TRBJ2-2|TRBV20-1|-|-
TGCAGTGCCCACCGCGGGGGGGAGCTGTTTTTT
CSAHRGGELFF
>TRBJ1-5|TRBV23-1|few|-
TGCGCCAGCAGTCAATTCCTGGGAGTGGGAGCGTGCAATCAGCCCCAGCATTTT
CASSQFLGVGACNQPQHF
>TRBJ2-5|TRBV15|few|-
TGTGCCACCAGCAGAGACCAGGTGGACCAAGAGACCCAGTACTTC
CATSRDQVDQETQYF
>TRBJ1-6|TRBV28|-|TRBD1
TGTGCCAGCAGTGGGGACAGGGGCGGTGGGGGTAATTCACCCCTCCACTTT
CASSGDRGGGGNSPLHF
>TRBJ1-6|TRBV27|-|TRBD1
TGTGCCAGCAGACTGGACAGGGCAAAAAAAGTAAATTCACCCCTCCACTTT
CASRLDRAKKVNSPLHF
>TRBJ2-3|TRBV5-1|-|-
TGCGCCAGCAGCTTTGCCCCGGGACGGAAAAGCACAGATACGCAGTATTTT
CASSFAPGRKSTDTQYF
>TRBJ2-7|TRBV6-5|-|-
TGTGCCAGCATAGATTCTTTTGAGGGTATCTACGAGCAGTACTTC
CASIDSFEGIYEQYF
>TRBJ2-5|TRBV6-5|-|-
TGTGCCAGCAGTTACTCCGGGGCCCAAGAGACCCAGTACTTC
CASSYSGAQETQYF
>TRBJ2-7|TRBV28|-|TRBD2
TGTGCCAGCAGCGGGGGGTTTAGCTCCTACGAGCAGTACTTC
CASSGGFSSYEQYF
>TRBJ2-1|TRBV9|-|TRBD2
TGTGCCAGCAGCGTAGGGACTAGAGTCAATGAGCAGTTCTTC
CASSVGTRVNEQFF
>TRBJ1-2|TRBV19|few|TRBD1
TGTGCCAGTAGTTTCAGATCACAGGGGTCCTATGGCTACACCTTC
CASSFRSQGSYGYTF
>TRBJ1-1|TRBV6-5|few|TRBD1
TGTGCCGGGCGGCCGGGACAGGGGGACACTGAAGCTTTCTTT
CAGRPGQGDTEAFF